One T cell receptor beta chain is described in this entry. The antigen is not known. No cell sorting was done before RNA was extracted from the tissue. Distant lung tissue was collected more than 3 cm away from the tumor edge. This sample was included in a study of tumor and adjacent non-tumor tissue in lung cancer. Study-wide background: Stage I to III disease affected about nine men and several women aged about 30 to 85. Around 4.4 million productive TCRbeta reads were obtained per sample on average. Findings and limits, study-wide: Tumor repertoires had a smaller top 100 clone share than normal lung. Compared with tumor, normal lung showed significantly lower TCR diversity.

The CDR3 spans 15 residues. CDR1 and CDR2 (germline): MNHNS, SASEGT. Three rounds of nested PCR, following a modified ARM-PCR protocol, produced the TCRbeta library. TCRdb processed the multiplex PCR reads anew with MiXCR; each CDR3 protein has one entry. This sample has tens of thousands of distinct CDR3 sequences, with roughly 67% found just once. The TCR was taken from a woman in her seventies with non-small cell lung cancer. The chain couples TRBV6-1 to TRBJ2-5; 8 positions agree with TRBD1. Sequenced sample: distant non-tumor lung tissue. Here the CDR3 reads CVSDYGTGKQETQYF. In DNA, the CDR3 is TGTGTCAGTGATTACGGGACAGGAAAGCAAGAGACCCAGTACTTC.